A single T cell receptor (beta chain) is shown here with its context. The antigen remains unidentified. The sample is drawn from a study of T cell responses to AZD1222 COVID-19 vaccine. Study observations and caveats: Researchers report vaccine-associated CD4 TCRs spanning spike, with dominance at 160-218 and 743-854. Compared with day 0, the breadth and depth of the Spike-specific TCR repertoire rose significantly after two doses of AZD1222. White British people made up most donors, females outnumbered males, and clonal diversity was possibly underestimated. Every sample of the repertoires postdated the peak T cell response.

In germline, CDR1 is SGHTS, CDR2 YDEGEE. Trimming removed 3 bases from V and 7 bases from J, with 11 bases in between. The CDR3 contains 14 residues. Profiling relied on immunoSEQ multiplex PCR, and the TCRdb table lists in-frame clones only, not all of them. This sample has 150,000 or so clones, with approximately 87% found just once. The rearrangement uses TRBV5-8 and TRBJ1-6, with D uncertain. Specimen: peripheral blood, collected on day 0 of MenACWY control vaccination. The sequence derives from an adult in good health. CDR3 sequence reads: CASSSGYGNSPLHF. In nucleotides, the CDR3 is TGTGCCAGCAGCTCGGGGTATGGAAATTCACCCCTCCACTTT.